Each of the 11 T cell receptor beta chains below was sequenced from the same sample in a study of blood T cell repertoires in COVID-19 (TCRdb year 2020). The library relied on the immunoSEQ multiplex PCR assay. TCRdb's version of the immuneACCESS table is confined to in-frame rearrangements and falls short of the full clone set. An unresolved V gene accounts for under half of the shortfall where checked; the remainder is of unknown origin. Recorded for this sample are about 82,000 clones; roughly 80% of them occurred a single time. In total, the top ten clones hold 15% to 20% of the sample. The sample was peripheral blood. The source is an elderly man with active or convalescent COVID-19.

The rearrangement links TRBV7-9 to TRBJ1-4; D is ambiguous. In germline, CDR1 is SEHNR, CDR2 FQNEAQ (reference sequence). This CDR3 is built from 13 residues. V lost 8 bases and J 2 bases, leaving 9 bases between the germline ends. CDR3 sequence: CASCFATNEKLFF. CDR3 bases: TGTGCCAGCTGTTTTGCGACTAATGAAAAACTGTTTTTT.

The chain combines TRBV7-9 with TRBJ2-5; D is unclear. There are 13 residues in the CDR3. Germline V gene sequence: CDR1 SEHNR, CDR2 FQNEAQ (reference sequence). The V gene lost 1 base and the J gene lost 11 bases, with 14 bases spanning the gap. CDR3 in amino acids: CASSLGGKPPQYF. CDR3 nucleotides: TGTGCCAGCAGCTTAGGCGGAAAACCCCCTCAGTACTTC.

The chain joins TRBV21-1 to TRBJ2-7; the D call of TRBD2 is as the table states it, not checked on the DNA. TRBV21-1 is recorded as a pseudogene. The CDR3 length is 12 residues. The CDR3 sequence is CGRAGGQYEQYV. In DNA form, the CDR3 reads TGTGGCCGAGCCGGGGGGCAGTACGAGCAGTACGTC.

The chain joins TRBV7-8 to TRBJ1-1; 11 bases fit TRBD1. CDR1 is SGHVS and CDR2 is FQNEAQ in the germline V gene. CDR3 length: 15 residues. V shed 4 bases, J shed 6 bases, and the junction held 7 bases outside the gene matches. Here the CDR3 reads CASSSEDRGLAEAFF. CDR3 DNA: TGTGCCAGCAGCTCGGAGGACAGGGGGCTCGCTGAAGCTTTCTTT. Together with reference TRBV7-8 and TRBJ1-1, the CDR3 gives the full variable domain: GAGVSQSPRYKVAKRGQDVALRCDPISGHVSLFWYQQALGQGPEFLTYFQNEAQLDKSGLPSDRFFAERPEGSVSTLKIQRTQQEDSAVYLCASSSEDRGLAEAFFGQGTRLTVV.

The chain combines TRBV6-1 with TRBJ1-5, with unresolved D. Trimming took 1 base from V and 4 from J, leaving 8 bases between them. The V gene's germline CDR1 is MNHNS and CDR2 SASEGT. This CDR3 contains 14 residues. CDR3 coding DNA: TGTGCCAGCAGTGAAGGACTCGGGAATCAGCCCCAGCATTTT. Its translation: CASSEGLGNQPQHF.

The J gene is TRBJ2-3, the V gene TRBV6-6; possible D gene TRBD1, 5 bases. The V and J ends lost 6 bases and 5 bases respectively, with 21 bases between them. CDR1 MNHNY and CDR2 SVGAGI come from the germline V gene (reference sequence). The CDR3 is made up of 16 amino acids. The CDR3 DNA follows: TGTGCCAGCAGACCCCCAACAGGTAGTGGAAAAGATACGCAGTATTTT. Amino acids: CASRPPTGSGKDTQYF.

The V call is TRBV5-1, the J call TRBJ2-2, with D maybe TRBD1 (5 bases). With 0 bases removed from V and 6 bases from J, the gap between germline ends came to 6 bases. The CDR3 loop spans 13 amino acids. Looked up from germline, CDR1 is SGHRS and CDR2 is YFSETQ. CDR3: CASSLGGSGELFF. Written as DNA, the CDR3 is TGCGCCAGCAGCTTGGGGGGCTCCGGGGAGCTGTTTTTT.

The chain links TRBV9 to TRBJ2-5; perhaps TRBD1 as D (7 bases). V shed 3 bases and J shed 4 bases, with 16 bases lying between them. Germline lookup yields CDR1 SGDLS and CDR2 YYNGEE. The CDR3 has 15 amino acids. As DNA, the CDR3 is TGTGCCAGCAGCGCGGCGACAGGGAGGTCAGAGACCCAGTACTTC. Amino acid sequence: CASSAATGRSETQYF.

For the CDR3, the DNA is TGTGCCAGTAGTCCCCCCGGGGGAATCATCGGAACTAATGAAAAACTGTTTTTT. Translating it yields CASSPPGGIIGTNEKLFF. The V and J genes are TRBV19 and TRBJ1-4, with D perhaps TRBD1 (5 bases). Germline CDR1 is LNHDA and CDR2 is SQIVND (reference sequence). Trimming removed 5 bases from V and 1 base from J, with 20 bases in between. The CDR3 has 18 residues.

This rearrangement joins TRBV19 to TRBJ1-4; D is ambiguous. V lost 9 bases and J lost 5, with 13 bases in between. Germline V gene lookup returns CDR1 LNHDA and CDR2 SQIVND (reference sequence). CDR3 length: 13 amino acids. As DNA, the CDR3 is TGTGCCAGCGAGCGGGTACCGAATGAAAAACTGTTTTTT. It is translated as CASERVPNEKLFF.

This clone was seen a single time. CDR3 region: CASSTAMPTEAFF. CDR3 nucleotide sequence: TGTGCCAGCAGTACAGCCATGCCCACTGAAGCTTTCTTT. The chain is built from TRBV27 and TRBJ1-1; no clear D. CDR3 length: 13 amino acids. Germline assignment: CDR1 MNHEY and CDR2 SMNVEV (reference sequence). V lost 5 bases and J lost 4, with 11 bases in between.